A single sample is the source of the 12 T cell receptor beta chains below, sequenced in a study of beta chain features in type 1 diabetes (dated by TCRdb to 2017 to 2018). These receptors lack a known antigen. The protocol used for the library was the immunoSEQ multiplex PCR assay. The entire isolated RNA was reverse transcribed using the High Capacity cDNA Reverse Transcription Kit, and thus expressed TCRB transcripts were sequenced. In TCRdb, the immuneACCESS table is reduced to in-frame sequences with V and J assigned. These tables do not hold every clone; where another copy was compared, an unresolved V gene accounts for under half, and the others remain unexplained. Across this sample there are 600,000 or so clones, with about an eighth seen only once. The ten largest account for 0.035% to 0.04% of the sample. Overall study outcomes, separate from this receptor: In all four CD4+ subsets, TCRB CDR3 length was moderately but significantly shorter in type 1 diabetes patients.

The sample was naive CD4+ T cells from blood. The cell subset or site label, as the study defines it: true naive CD4+ T cells. These receptors were obtained from a man between 18 and 29 years old with type 1 diabetes.

The chain combines TRBV30 with TRBJ2-4; D possibly matches TRBD1 or TRBD2 (6 bases each). Germline loops: CDR1 GTSNPN, CDR2 SVGIG (reference sequence). The CDR3 has 15 amino acids. In DNA form, the CDR3 reads TGTGCAAGGAGGGGGAAACAGGATTCCAAAAACATTCAGTACTTC. It translates to CARRGKQDSKNIQYF.

The sample holds a few counts of this clone. The rearrangement links TRBV14 to TRBJ2-1; 9 bases are shared with TRBD1. Germline values: CDR1 SGHDN, CDR2 FVKESK. After removal of 1 base from V and 14 bases from J, the junction contained 9 bases not matched to a gene. The CDR3 is 14 residues long. CDR3 amino acids: CASSQVGTGLREFF. For the CDR3, the DNA is TGTGCCAGCAGCCAAGTTGGGACAGGGTTAAGAGAGTTCTTC.

This clone was detected only a few times. The rearrangement uses TRBV5-8 and TRBJ2-6; D may be TRBD1 (6 bases). CDR1 SGHTS and CDR2 YDEGEE come from the germline V gene. The V gene lost 2 bases and the J gene lost 1 base, with 13 bases spanning the gap. This CDR3 spans 17 amino acids. CDR3 residues: CASSFYRDTSGANVLTF. The CDR3 nucleotides are TGTGCCAGCAGCTTTTACAGGGATACGTCTGGGGCCAACGTCCTGACTTTC.

The gene calls are TRBV11-1 and TRBJ2-3, with unresolved D. The germline V and J ends were trimmed by 6 bases and 1 base, with 14 bases remaining between them. CDR3 length: 15 amino acids. From germline, CDR1 is SGHAT and CDR2 FQDESV (reference sequence). The chain's CDR3 is CASSRVVRGTDTQYF. In DNA, the CDR3 is TGTGCCAGCAGTCGGGTGGTACGGGGCACAGATACGCAGTATTTT.

J is TRBJ2-7 and V is TRBV21-1; TRBD1, the table's D call, was not compared with the DNA. TRBV21-1 is described as a pseudogene. The CDR3 has 17 residues. The CDR3 nucleotides are TGTGCCAGCGACCAGCTCGGAAAGAGGCAGGGGGTTAACGAGCAGTACTTC. Residues: CASDQLGKRQGVNEQYF.

The V gene is TRBV10-3, the J gene TRBJ2-1; D unclear. The CDR3 covers 15 residues. Trimming pared 2 bases from V and 8 bases from J, leaving 16 bases between. Looked up from germline, CDR1 is ENHRY and CDR2 is SYGVKD. The CDR3 sequence is CAISEISMNVYEQFF. The CDR3 DNA sequence: TGTGCCATCAGTGAGATTTCCATGAATGTCTATGAGCAGTTCTTC.

To note about this clone: Distinct nucleotide sequences in the sample also encode this CDR3. The J gene is TRBJ1-5, the V gene TRBV5-6; D is unclear. Trimming pared 0 bases from V and 3 bases from J, leaving 4 bases between. CDR3 size: 13 residues. Germline CDR1 reads SGHDT; CDR2 reads YYEEEE. In DNA form, the CDR3 reads TGTGCCAGCAGCTTGGGCCTCAATCAGCCCCAGCATTTT. Encoded protein: CASSLGLNQPQHF.

The chain employs TRBV7-9 and TRBJ2-2; 11 bases agree with TRBD1. The CDR3 extends over 18 amino acids. CDR1 is SEHNR and CDR2 is FQNEAQ in the germline V gene (reference sequence). Trimming cost V 4 bases and J 0 bases; bases outside gene matches: 7. The CDR3 reads CASSWRTGGSANTGELFF. The CDR3 DNA reads TGTGCCAGCAGCTGGCGGACAGGGGGCAGCGCGAACACCGGGGAGCTGTTTTTT.

This clone appeared a few times. V gene TRBV7-9 combines with J gene TRBJ2-3, with D hard to call. V dropped 2 bases and J dropped 0 bases, with 6 bases sitting between them. From germline, CDR1 is SEHNR and CDR2 FQNEAQ (reference sequence). This CDR3 is 14 amino acids long. The CDR3 loop is CASSLSTSTDTQYF. The CDR3, as DNA: TGTGCCAGCAGCTTAAGTACTAGCACAGATACGCAGTATTTT. The full variable domain, its missing parts supplied by reference TRBV7-9 and TRBJ2-3, is DTGVSQNPRHKITKRGQNVTFRCDPISEHNRLYWYRQTLGQGPEFLTYFQNEAQLEKSRLLSDRFSAERPKGSFSTLEIQRTEQGDSAMYLCASSLSTSTDTQYFGPGTRLTVL.

This chain connects TRBV4-1 to TRBJ1-3; no reliable D call. This CDR3 spans 14 amino acids. Germline loops: CDR1 MGHRA, CDR2 YSYEKL. V gave up 3 bases and J gave up 4 bases, with 10 bases separating them. The CDR3 sequence: CASSQGLRGNTIYF. CDR3 nucleotide sequence: TGCGCCAGCAGCCAGGGTCTGCGGGGAAACACCATATATTTT.

This clone occurred a few times. The rearrangement uses TRBV5-6 and TRBJ2-7, with 14 bases matching TRBD2. The CDR3 is 18 amino acids. CDR1 and CDR2 from the germline V gene are SGHDT and YYEEEE. The trim removed 5 bases at V and 1 base at J, leaving 11 bases unmatched. This CDR3 is CASRPKGLAGGVSYEQYF. The CDR3 DNA reads as TGTGCCAGCAGACCCAAAGGACTAGCGGGAGGCGTATCCTACGAGCAGTACTTC.

The chain combines TRBV14 with TRBJ2-2; no clear D gene. Trimming stripped 4 bases from V and 5 bases from J, with 26 bases between. Germline assignment: CDR1 SGHDN and CDR2 FVKESK. This CDR3 is 19 amino acids long. In DNA, the CDR3 is TGTGCCAGCAGCCCCACCTTAGGAGTGGTCCCCATTCTAACCGGGGAGCTGTTTTTT. Translating gives CASSPTLGVVPILTGELFF.